This TCR beta chain emerged from a study of T cell repertoires in cytomegalovirus infection (dated by TCRdb to between 2018 and 2021). In the study overall: Alongside well-studied HLA-B-restricted epitopes, the peptide stimulations were aimed at recently identified HLA-C-restricted CMV epitopes, whose presentation resists viral immunomodulation. Because public TCR beta signatures pointed to carriage of CMV infection together with the matching HLA type, the HLA type of each donor mattered for the analysis.

For this clonotype: The clone's antigen remains unknown. It has no much larger one-base neighbor in the sample; base qualities were not kept.

This sample was sequenced with an Illumina HiSeq 1500. TCRdb trimmed public reads at Q25 via fastp, called clones via MiXCR and kept in-frame beta chains. Rows with a matching CDR3 protein are joined into one entry that keeps the most common DNA and genes. The sample data list some 310,000 distinct CDR3 sequences, and roughly 25% of these were observed just once. The top ten clones comprise 13% of the sample. Read against the paper, the sample's treatment or condition label means: in vitro stimulation with specific CMV peptide epitopes to enrich CMV-specific T cells. Overall study outcomes, separate from this receptor: In both this cohort and an independent cohort of some 370 donors, the cumulative frequency of public TCR beta family members distinguished carriers of CMV infection plus the relevant HLA type. The ex vivo response was dominated by HLA-C-restricted CMV-specific TCR beta clonotypes, and the single most frequent clonotype in two of eight donors was supplied by these HLA-C-restricted clonotypes.

This clonotype was sampled from a human donor in good health (CMV status not recorded). Some clones in this sample may be carry-over from other donors' samples. Here the sequenced sample was cultured PBMCs, taken from culture after CMV antigen stimulation.

The DNA sequence follows: TGCAGTCCGCCGGCAGGGGATACGCAGTATTTT. Protein translation: CSPPAGDTQYF. Here the chain combines TRBV20-1 and TRBJ2-3; TRBD1 is possibly the D segment (5 matching bases). CDR1 and CDR2, looked up from the germline V gene (reference sequence), are DFQATT and SNEGSKA. Trimming takes 8 bases from V and 6 bases from J, and the germline ends sit 12 bases apart. Including cysteine and phenylalanine, the CDR3 has 11 amino acids. Only CDR3 DNA remains: 33 bases, in frame from the first base.